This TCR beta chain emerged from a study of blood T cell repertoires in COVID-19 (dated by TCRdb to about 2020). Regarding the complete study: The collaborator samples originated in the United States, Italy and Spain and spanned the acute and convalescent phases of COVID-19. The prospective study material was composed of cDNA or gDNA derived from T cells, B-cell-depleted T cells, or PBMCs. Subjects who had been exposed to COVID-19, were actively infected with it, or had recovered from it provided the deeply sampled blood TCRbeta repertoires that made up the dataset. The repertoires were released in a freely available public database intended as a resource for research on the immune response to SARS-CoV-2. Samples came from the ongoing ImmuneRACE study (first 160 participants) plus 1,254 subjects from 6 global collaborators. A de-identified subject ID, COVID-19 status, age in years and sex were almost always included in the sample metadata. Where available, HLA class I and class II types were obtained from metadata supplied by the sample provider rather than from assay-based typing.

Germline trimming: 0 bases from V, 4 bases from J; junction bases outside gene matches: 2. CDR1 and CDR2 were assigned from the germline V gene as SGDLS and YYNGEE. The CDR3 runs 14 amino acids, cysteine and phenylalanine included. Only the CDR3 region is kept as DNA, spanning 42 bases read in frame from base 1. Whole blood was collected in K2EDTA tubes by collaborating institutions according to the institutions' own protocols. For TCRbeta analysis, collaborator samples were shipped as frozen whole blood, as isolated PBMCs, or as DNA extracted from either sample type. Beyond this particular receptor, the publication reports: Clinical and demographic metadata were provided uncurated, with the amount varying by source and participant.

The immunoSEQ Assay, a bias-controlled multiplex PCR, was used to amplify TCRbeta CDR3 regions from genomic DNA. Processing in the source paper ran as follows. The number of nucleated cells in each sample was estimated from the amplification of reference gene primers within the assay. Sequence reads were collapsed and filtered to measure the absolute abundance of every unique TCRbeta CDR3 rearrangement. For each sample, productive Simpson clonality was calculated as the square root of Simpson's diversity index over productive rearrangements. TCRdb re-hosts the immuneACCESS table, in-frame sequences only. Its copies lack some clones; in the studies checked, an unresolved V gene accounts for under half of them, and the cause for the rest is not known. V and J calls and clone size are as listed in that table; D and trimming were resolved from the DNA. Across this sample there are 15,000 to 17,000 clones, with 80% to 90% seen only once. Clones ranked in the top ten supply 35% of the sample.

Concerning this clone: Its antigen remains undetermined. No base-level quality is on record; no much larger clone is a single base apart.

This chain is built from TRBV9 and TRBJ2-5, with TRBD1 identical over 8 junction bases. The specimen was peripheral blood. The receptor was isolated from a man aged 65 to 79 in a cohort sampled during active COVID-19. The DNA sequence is TGTGCCAGCAGCGTAGAAACAGGGGGAGAGACCCAGTACTTC. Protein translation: CASSVETGGETQYF.